These 26 T cell receptor beta chains share one sample of origin, sequenced in a study of shared clonotypes between healthy human individuals. Assay: immunoSEQ multiplex PCR; the TCRdb copy retains only in-frame clones and omits some. This table has around 1.1 million clones, 77% appearing once. The material sequenced was memory CD4+ T cells from PBMCs. Described subset: CD45RA-negative fraction. The receptors here all came from a young man in good health. Some clones in this sample may be carry-over from other donors' samples.

CDR3 protein: CASSDRENSGNTIYF. The CDR3 bases are TGTGCCAGCAGCGACAGGGAGAACTCTGGAAACACCATATATTTT. This sequence joins TRBV2 and TRBJ1-3; TRBD1 aligns across 7 bases. The CDR3 covers 15 residues. CDR1 is SNHLY, CDR2 FYNNEI, per germline. V shed 6 bases, J shed 0 bases, and the junction held 5 bases outside the gene matches.

This chain connects TRBV5-6 to TRBJ2-5; perhaps TRBD2 as D (6 bases). The V gene's germline CDR1 is SGHDT and CDR2 YYEEEE. Trimming left V 4 bases short and J 5 bases short, with 12 bases between. This CDR3 comprises 13 residues. The CDR3 loop reads CASSPGGGETQYF. In DNA form, the CDR3 reads TGTGCCAGCAGCCCCGGGGGTGGGGAGACCCAGTACTTC.

This sequence joins TRBV7-9 and TRBJ1-1; D call uncertain. Germline CDR1 reads SEHNR; CDR2 reads FQNEAQ (reference sequence). The V gene lost 3 bases and the J gene lost 1 base, with 9 bases spanning the gap. This CDR3 has 14 residues. The chain's CDR3 is CASSLRESNTEAFF. The CDR3 DNA follows: TGTGCCAGCAGCTTGAGGGAATCGAACACTGAAGCTTTCTTT.

The chain has TRBV4-2 and TRBJ2-1; D uncertain. Trimming left V 0 bases short and J 4 bases short, with 16 bases between. Germline CDR1 is LGHNA and CDR2 is YNFKEQ. The CDR3 has 17 residues. CDR3 in DNA: TGTGCCAGCAGCCAAGAGGCAGCTCTTGGCCGGTACAATGAGCAGTTCTTC. It is translated as CASSQEAALGRYNEQFF.

This clone has more than one count but fewer than ten. The chain uses TRBV10-2 and TRBJ2-1; 9 positions match TRBD1. The V and J ends lost 6 bases and 4 bases, in that order; junction bases with no gene match: 7. Germline CDR1 is WSHSY and CDR2 is SAAADI. The CDR3 has 15 residues. The CDR3 reads CASSEGTGPYNEQFF. The CDR3 DNA is TGCGCCAGCAGCGAAGGGACAGGGCCTTACAATGAGCAGTTCTTC.

The genes are TRBV18 and TRBJ1-1, with TRBD1 matching 11 bases. Germline loops: CDR1 KGHSH, CDR2 LQKENI. J gave up 1 base and V 6 bases, and 4 bases lay outside the gene matches. This CDR3 is 15 amino acids long. The CDR3 DNA reads TGTGCCAGCTCCACCGGGACAGGGGGGAACACTGAAGCTTTCTTT. Its protein is CASSTGTGGNTEAFF.

The chain couples TRBV10-2 to TRBJ2-3; TRBD2 matches at 8 bases. Germline V lookup: CDR1 WSHSY, CDR2 SAAADI. Germline trimming cut 4 bases from V and 0 bases from J; bases unmatched to any gene: 3. The CDR3 has 15 amino acids. CDR3 amino acids: CASSGGRPSTDTQYF. CDR3 sequence (DNA): TGCGCCAGCAGTGGCGGGAGGCCTAGCACAGATACGCAGTATTTT.

The V call is TRBV9, the J call TRBJ2-1, with a tentative D call TRBD2 (6 bases). V lost 0 bases and J 9 bases, leaving 10 bases between the germline ends. The CDR3 loop spans 13 amino acids. Germline values: CDR1 SGDLS, CDR2 YYNGEE. The CDR3 region has the DNA TGTGCCAGCAGCGTAGAGGGAGGAGGTGAGCAGTTCTTC. It codes for CASSVEGGGEQFF. The entire variable domain, with the rest obtained from reference TRBV9 and TRBJ2-1, is as follows: DSGVTQTPKHLITATGQRVTLRCSPRSGDLSVYWYQQSLDQGLQFLIQYYNGEERAKGNILERFSAQQFPDLHSELNLSSLELGDSALYFCASSVEGGGEQFFGPGTRLTVL.

V gene TRBV11-1 combines with J gene TRBJ2-3; no definite D call. Trimming pared 2 bases from V and 0 bases from J, leaving 12 bases between. The CDR3 has 16 amino acids. CDR1 and CDR2 from the germline V gene are SGHAT and FQDESV (reference sequence). CDR3 sequence reads: CASSLQQIPSTDTQYF. The CDR3 DNA sequence: TGTGCCAGCAGCTTACAGCAGATACCTAGCACAGATACGCAGTATTTT.

V is TRBV5-6 and J is TRBJ2-5, with TRBD2 identical over 10 bases. Germline V gene data show CDR1 as SGHDT and CDR2 as YYEEEE. The V gene end was trimmed by 0 bases and the J gene end by 5 bases; junction bases not matched to a gene: 4. The CDR3 contains 15 residues. Written as DNA, the CDR3 is TGTGCCAGCAGCTTGGTGGGAGCGGGAGGGGAGACCCAGTACTTC. It codes for CASSLVGAGGETQYF. The variable domain in full, completed from reference TRBV5-6 and TRBJ2-5, reads DAGVTQSPTHLIKTRGQQVTLRCSPKSGHDTVSWYQQALGQGPQFIFQYYEEEERQRGNFPDRFSGHQFPNYSSELNVNALLLGDSALYLCASSLVGAGGETQYFGPGTRLLVL.

The count of this clone is one. The chain recombines TRBV18 with TRBJ2-3; tentative D call: TRBD1 (6 bases). V was trimmed by 4 bases and J by 5 bases, leaving 22 bases between them. From germline, CDR1 is KGHSH and CDR2 LQKENI. CDR3 length: 17 amino acids. The CDR3 region has the DNA TGTGCCAGCTCACGAACACAGGGATCCCGCACTCGAGATACGCAGTATTTT. Protein: CASSRTQGSRTRDTQYF. Together with reference TRBV18 and TRBJ2-3, the CDR3 gives the full variable domain: NAGVMQNPRHLVRRRGQEARLRCSPMKGHSHVYWYRQLPEEGLKFMVYLQKENIIDESGMPKERFSAEFPKEGPSILRIQQVVRGDSAAYFCASSRTQGSRTRDTQYFGPGTRLTVL.

The V gene is TRBV10-1, the J gene TRBJ1-1; possibly TRBD1 for D (5 bases). Germline V gene lookup returns CDR1 WNHNN and CDR2 SYGVQD (reference sequence). The CDR3 is 13 residues long. V lost 4 bases and J 5 bases, leaving 11 bases between the germline ends. This chain's CDR3 is CASSGTLGTEAFF. CDR3 coding DNA: TGCGCCAGCAGTGGGACACTGGGGACTGAAGCTTTCTTT.

The chain employs TRBV10-3 and TRBJ2-2; TRBD2 matches at 8 bases. V shed 6 bases and J 3 bases; nucleotides not matched to a gene: 3. From germline, CDR1 is ENHRY and CDR2 SYGVKD. The CDR3 loop spans 14 amino acids. The CDR3 protein is CAIRGTRDTGELFF. The CDR3 DNA is TGTGCCATCAGGGGGACTAGGGACACCGGGGAGCTGTTTTTT.

The chain combines TRBV7-9 with TRBJ2-1, with TRBD2 matching 9 bases. Germline V gene lookup returns CDR1 SEHNR and CDR2 FQNEAQ (reference sequence). The CDR3 has 17 amino acids. The V gene end was trimmed by 5 bases and the J gene end by 4 bases; junction bases not matched to a gene: 12. The CDR3 loop reads CASSPRWRLAVYNEQFF. CDR3 bases: TGTGCCAGCAGCCCTCGCTGGCGACTAGCGGTTTACAATGAGCAGTTCTTC. The full variable domain, with the rest looked up from reference TRBV7-9 and TRBJ2-1, is DTGVSQNPRHKITKRGQNVTFRCDPISEHNRLYWYRQTLGQGPEFLTYFQNEAQLEKSRLLSDRFSAERPKGSFSTLEIQRTEQGDSAMYLCASSPRWRLAVYNEQFFGPGTRLTVL.

The gene calls are TRBV4-3 and TRBJ1-1; D is undetermined. V lost 1 base to trimming and J lost 5 bases, with 11 bases between them. This CDR3 contains 14 residues. In germline, CDR1 is LGHNA, CDR2 YSLEER. The CDR3 loop is CASSQVGRVTEAFF. The CDR3 DNA follows: TGCGCCAGCAGCCAAGTTGGTAGGGTGACTGAAGCTTTCTTT.

The V call is TRBV6-5, the J call TRBJ1-1; a weak D match, TRBD1 (5 bases). Per the germline V gene, CDR1 is MNHEY and CDR2 is SVGAGI. Trimming stripped 6 bases from V and 14 bases from J, with 19 bases between. The CDR3 length is 12 residues. The CDR3 spells CASRANTGNLFF. The CDR3, as DNA: TGTGCCAGCAGGGCAAATACAGGCAACCTCTTCTTT.

J is TRBJ2-2 and V is TRBV11-3; D ambiguous. With 5 bases removed from V and 4 bases from J, the gap between germline ends came to 11 bases. The CDR3 runs to 14 residues. The germline CDR1 and CDR2 sequences are SGHNT and YENEEA. CDR3 in DNA: TGTGCCAGCAGCATTGGACGGACCACCGGGGAGCTGTTTTTT. It specifies CASSIGRTTGELFF.

V and J are TRBV7-9 and TRBJ1-4, with TRBD1 matching 8 bases. From germline, CDR1 is SEHNR and CDR2 FQNEAQ (reference sequence). The CDR3 is 15 residues long. The V and J ends lost 5 bases and 4 bases, in that order; junction bases with no gene match: 6. CDR3 coding DNA: TGTGCCAGCAGCCAGGGACAGGCCGATAATGAAAAACTGTTTTTT. Encoded protein: CASSQGQADNEKLFF.

The chain uses TRBV2 and TRBJ1-3; 7 bases are a match to TRBD1. CDR1 and CDR2 (germline): SNHLY, FYNNEI. Unmatched junction bases numbered 6, after V lost 0 bases and J lost 7 bases. There are 15 residues in the CDR3. Here the CDR3 DNA reads TGTGCCAGCAGTGAAGCGAGGGGGCCAGAGAACACCATATATTTT. It is translated as CASSEARGPENTIYF.

V gene TRBV7-2 combines with J gene TRBJ2-5; TRBD1 agrees at 8 bases. This CDR3 region has 17 residues. Germline-derived CDR1 and CDR2 are SGHTA and FQGNSA. The ends lost 1 base at V and 4 bases at J; junction bases unmatched: 11. Here the CDR3 reads CASSLGPGGAITETQYF. In nucleotides, the CDR3 is TGTGCCAGCAGCTTAGGGCCAGGGGGCGCAATCACAGAGACCCAGTACTTC.

On this clone itself: The same CDR3 is also encoded by other DNA sequences in this sample. The chain combines TRBV28 with TRBJ1-2; tentatively, D is TRBD1 (6 bases). With 5 bases removed from V and 3 bases from J, the gap between germline ends came to 13 bases. This CDR3 spans 14 amino acids. CDR1 is MDHEN, CDR2 SYDVKM, per germline. CDR3 residues: CASSLEGGYYGYTF. As DNA, the CDR3 is TGTGCCAGCAGTCTAGAGGGGGGGTACTATGGCTACACCTTC.

This clone was picked up a small number of times. This sequence joins TRBV28 and TRBJ1-5, with D tentatively TRBD1 (5 bases). V was clipped by 3 bases and J by 7 bases, with 13 bases between them. Germline lookup yields CDR1 MDHEN and CDR2 SYDVKM. The CDR3 extends over 14 amino acids. Here the CDR3 DNA reads TGTGCCAGCAGTTTCTTGTGGGGCCTACAGCCCCAGCATTTT. It is translated as CASSFLWGLQPQHF.

The chain employs TRBV2 and TRBJ2-7; 7 nucleotides agree with TRBD1. The CDR3 runs 13 residues. After removal of 1 base from V and 8 bases from J, the junction contained 5 bases not matched to a gene. The germline V gene encodes CDR1 SNHLY and CDR2 FYNNEI. The CDR3 DNA sequence: TGTGCCAGCAGTGAAGATCACAGGGGTAAGCAGTACTTC. Amino acid sequence: CASSEDHRGKQYF. Drawing the rest from reference TRBV2 and TRBJ2-7, the complete variable domain is EPEVTQTPSHQVTQMGQEVILRCVPISNHLYFYWYRQILGQKVEFLVSFYNNEISEKSEIFDDQFSVERPDGSNFTLKIRSTKLEDSAMYFCASSEDHRGKQYFGPGTRLTVT.

The V and J genes are TRBV6-4 and TRBJ2-1; no clear D. Germline CDR1 reads MRHNA; CDR2 reads SNTAGT. V lost 0 bases and J 6 bases, leaving 12 bases between the germline ends. The CDR3 runs 15 residues. CDR3 nucleotide sequence: TGTGCCAGCAGTGACTCGGAACTCCTTCGCAATGAGCAGTTCTTC. It yields the protein CASSDSELLRNEQFF.

V and J are TRBV6-5 and TRBJ2-7; 7 bases fit TRBD2. This CDR3 is built from 14 residues. CDR1 and CDR2 (germline): MNHEY, SVGAGI. V was clipped by 5 bases and J by 1 base; unmatched bases: 5. The CDR3 reads CASSGEGRSYEQYF. The CDR3 bases are TGTGCCAGCAGTGGGGAGGGGAGATCCTACGAGCAGTACTTC.

The rearrangement joins TRBV5-4 to TRBJ1-2; D is uncertain. This CDR3 contains 14 residues. Trimming cost V 3 bases and J 4 bases, with 13 bases left between them. Germline V gene sequence: CDR1 SGHNT, CDR2 YYREEE (reference sequence). CDR3 in DNA: TGTGCCAGCAGCTACGAGACAAATTTCTATGGCTACACCTTC. Protein: CASSYETNFYGYTF.